Following are 28 T cell receptor beta chains from one sample sequenced in a study of blood T cell repertoires in COVID-19. Some clones are missing from TCRdb's copy, which holds only in-frame ones; the method was immunoSEQ multiplex PCR. The sample holds hundreds of thousands of clones, roughly 86% seen once. The specimen was PBMCs or T cells enriched from blood (not recorded which). The receptor source for this set is a woman aged 50 to 60 who had recovered from COVID-19.

The CDR3 loop is CASSPGQGGGTEAFF. The CDR3, as DNA: TGTGCCAGCAGCCCAGGACAGGGAGGAGGCACTGAAGCTTTCTTT. V is TRBV11-3 and J is TRBJ1-1; TRBD1 agrees at 8 bases. The CDR3 extends over 15 amino acids. V trimming: 5 bases; J trimming: 4 bases; junction bases outside the gene matches: 9. The germline V gene encodes CDR1 SGHNT and CDR2 YENEEA.

The V gene is TRBV2, the J gene TRBJ2-6; 7 bases match TRBD1. The CDR3 contains 18 residues. CDR1 is SNHLY and CDR2 is FYNNEI in the germline V gene. The J segment lost 0 bases and the V segment lost 6 bases, leaving 11 bases of the junction unmatched. The CDR3: CASSLQGTLSSGANVLTF. The CDR3 coding sequence is TGTGCCAGCAGCCTACAGGGGACCCTTAGCTCTGGGGCCAACGTCCTGACTTTC.

The gene calls are TRBV27 and TRBJ1-5; TRBD1 aligns across 7 bases. Germline trimming cut 3 bases from V and 3 bases from J; bases unmatched to any gene: 17. Germline CDR1 and CDR2: MNHEY and SMNVEV (reference sequence). This CDR3 is 19 amino acids long. CDR3 coding DNA: TGTGCCAGCAGTTTGACTTTTTCGGGGAACAGGGGACCCAATCAGCCCCAGCATTTT. This sequence encodes CASSLTFSGNRGPNQPQHF.

This chain joins TRBV7-2 and TRBJ2-1, with 10 bases matching TRBD2. Germline-derived CDR1 and CDR2 are SGHTA and FQGNSA. The CDR3 spans 15 residues. With V trimmed by 5 bases and J by 5 bases, 6 bases remained unmatched. Here the CDR3 DNA reads TGTGCCAGCAGCCCGAACCTAGCGGGGGACAATGAGCAGTTCTTC. Amino acid sequence: CASSPNLAGDNEQFF.

As DNA, the CDR3 is TGTGCCATCAGTGAAGGCGGGGAATACAATGAGCAGTTCTTC. As protein: CAISEGGEYNEQFF. V and J are TRBV10-3 and TRBJ2-1; possible D gene TRBD2, 6 bases. V lost 3 bases to trimming and J lost 4 bases, with 10 bases between them. The CDR3 extends over 14 amino acids. Germline lookup yields CDR1 ENHRY and CDR2 SYGVKD.

Notes on this clone: One end of the junction varies from germline; a read error may be responsible. V usage is TRBV7-2 and J usage is TRBJ2-5; 8 positions match TRBD2. CDR3 length equals 16 residues. CDR1 SGHTA and CDR2 FQGNSA come from the germline V gene. CDR3 nucleotides: TGTGCCAGCAGCTTGTCGCCCGGGGGGGGCCAAGGGACCCAGTACTTC. Translation: CASSLSPGGGQGTQYF.

The chain combines TRBV5-1 with TRBJ2-2, with D unclear. V was cut by 6 bases and J by 0 bases, with 9 bases left in between. Germline V gene lookup returns CDR1 SGHRS and CDR2 YFSETQ. This CDR3 has 14 residues. The CDR3 DNA sequence: TGCGCCAGCACTAATAGAACGAACACCGGGGAGCTGTTTTTT. Encoded protein: CASTNRTNTGELFF.

This clone occurred a few times. The rearrangement uses TRBV5-1 and TRBJ1-1, with D possibly being TRBD1 (6 bases). Trimming took 3 bases from V and 2 from J, leaving 14 bases between them. Germline CDR1 reads SGHRS; CDR2 reads YFSETQ. CDR3 length equals 15 residues. The CDR3 DNA follows: TGCGCCAGCAGCTCGGGATACAGGGACAACACTGAAGCTTTCTTT. Its protein product is CASSSGYRDNTEAFF.

The chain employs TRBV14 and TRBJ2-7; D is ambiguous. From germline, CDR1 is SGHDN and CDR2 FVKESK. Trimming stripped 1 base from V and 4 bases from J, with 8 bases between. This CDR3 has 13 residues. CDR3 nucleotides: TGTGCCAGCAGCCAAGTACAGCTTTACGAGCAGTACTTC. This translates into CASSQVQLYEQYF.

The genes are TRBV10-1 and TRBJ2-3; 9 nucleotides align to TRBD2. Trimming at V came to 4 bases and at J to 1 base, leaving 9 bases not matched to a gene. Germline V gene lookup returns CDR1 WNHNN and CDR2 SYGVQD (reference sequence). CDR3 length: 17 amino acids. In DNA, the CDR3 is TGCGCCAGCAGTGCCGTAGCGGGGGCCTCGGGCACAGATACGCAGTATTTT. Protein sequence: CASSAVAGASGTDTQYF.

DNA for the CDR3: TGCGCCAGCAGCCAAGTTTTGCGGGGGCTAGTGACCACTGAAGCTTTCTTT. Encoded protein: CASSQVLRGLVTTEAFF. V gene TRBV4-1 combines with J gene TRBJ1-1; a possible D gene is TRBD1 (6 bases). Trimming took 1 base from V and 4 from J, leaving 19 bases between them. Germline V lookup: CDR1 MGHRA, CDR2 YSYEKL. The CDR3 is 17 amino acids.

This chain joins TRBV28 and TRBJ2-7; 13 positions agree with TRBD2. Germline assignment: CDR1 MDHEN and CDR2 SYDVKM. V gave up 4 bases and J gave up 6 bases; unmatched junction bases: 6. The CDR3 consists of 15 residues. In nucleotides, the CDR3 is TGTGCCAGCAGTTCGGGACTAGCGGGATCCCGCGAGCAGTACTTC. Translating it yields CASSSGLAGSREQYF.

This CDR3 reads CSASDGQGGSPLHF. CDR3 in DNA: TGCAGTGCTAGTGACGGACAGGGCGGGTCACCCCTCCACTTT. The chain couples TRBV20-1 to TRBJ1-6; 8 bases fit TRBD1. V shed 3 bases, J shed 10 bases, and the junction held 8 bases outside the gene matches. The germline gives CDR1 DFQATT, CDR2 SNEGSKA (reference sequence). The length of the CDR3 is 14 residues.

The chain uses TRBV11-3 and TRBJ2-5, with 9 bases fitting TRBD2. The CDR3 length is 15 residues. Per the germline V gene, CDR1 is SGHNT and CDR2 is YENEEA. V shed 5 bases and J 2 bases; nucleotides not matched to a gene: 6. The CDR3 nucleotides are TGTGCCAGCAGCCCCAATAGCGGGGGACAAGAGACCCAGTACTTC. It translates to CASSPNSGGQETQYF.

The V gene is TRBV7-3, the J gene TRBJ2-1; 10 positions agree with TRBD2. The J segment lost 9 bases and the V segment lost 5 bases, leaving 13 bases of the junction unmatched. Germline CDR1 and CDR2: SGHTA and FQGTGA. The CDR3 sequence is 16 residues long. This CDR3 is CASSPETSGRWGEQFF. CDR3 nucleotides: TGTGCCAGCAGCCCCGAGACTAGCGGGCGGTGGGGTGAGCAGTTCTTC.

The genes are TRBV6-5 and TRBJ2-1; 12 bases map to TRBD2. Germline lookup yields CDR1 MNHEY and CDR2 SVGAGI. The CDR3 sequence is 15 residues long. V lost 6 bases and J lost 9; bases outside the gene matches: 9. CDR3 region: CASSQTSGSWSEQFF. In DNA form, the CDR3 reads TGTGCCAGCAGCCAGACTAGCGGGAGTTGGAGTGAGCAGTTCTTC.

The rearrangement links TRBV7-2 to TRBJ1-1; the match to TRBD1 covers 7 bases. Germline CDR1 is SGHTA and CDR2 is FQGNSA. After removal of 4 bases from V and 6 bases from J, the junction contained 5 bases not matched to a gene. The CDR3 runs to 13 residues. The CDR3, as DNA: TGTGCCAGCAGCTGGGGACAGCTCTCTGAAGCTTTCTTT. Amino acid sequence: CASSWGQLSEAFF.

CDR3 sequence reads: CASSPGGLFYEQYF. The CDR3 region has the DNA TGTGCCAGCAGTCCGGGCGGGCTTTTCTACGAGCAGTACTTC. The rearrangement uses TRBV28 and TRBJ2-7; tentatively, D is TRBD2 (5 bases). The CDR3 is 14 residues long. V shed 5 bases and J shed 3 bases, with 14 bases lying between them. The germline V gene encodes CDR1 MDHEN and CDR2 SYDVKM.

The chain has TRBV6-5 and TRBJ1-2, with D possibly TRBD1 on 6 matching bases. The V gene lost 2 bases and the J gene lost 5 bases, with 9 bases spanning the gap. CDR1 and CDR2 (germline): MNHEY, SVGAGI. The CDR3 length is 13 residues. CDR3 protein: CASSYRGGYGYTF. The CDR3 region has the DNA TGTGCCAGCAGTTACAGGGGGGGTTATGGCTACACCTTC.

This clone was detected once. The chain combines TRBV5-4 with TRBJ2-7, with D possibly TRBD1 on 6 matching bases. Germline CDR1 and CDR2: SGHNT and YYREEE (reference sequence). Trimming pared 4 bases from V and 3 bases from J, leaving 17 bases between. This CDR3 region has 15 residues. CDR3 DNA: TGTGCCAGCAGCCAGTGGGGCGCAGGGGACTACGAGCAGTACTTC. Amino acid sequence: CASSQWGAGDYEQYF. Based on the CDR3 plus reference TRBV5-4 and TRBJ2-7, the full variable domain is ETGVTQSPTHLIKTRGQQVTLRCSSQSGHNTVSWYQQALGQGPQFIFQYYREEENGRGNFPPRFSGLQFPNYSSELNVNALELDDSALYLCASSQWGAGDYEQYFGPGTRLTVT.

The rearrangement joins TRBV6-5 to TRBJ1-5; D gene unclear. In germline, CDR1 is MNHEY, CDR2 SVGAGI. The CDR3 has 15 residues. V shed 2 bases and J shed 0 bases, with 8 bases lying between them. CDR3 nucleotides: TGTGCCAGCAGTTACGGCGGGGATAGCAATCAGCCCCAGCATTTT. It is translated as CASSYGGDSNQPQHF.

The chain couples TRBV12-3 or TRBV12-4 to TRBJ1-4; a possible D gene is TRBD1 (6 bases). CDR3 length: 12 residues. V was trimmed by 6 bases and J by 10 bases, leaving 12 bases between them. The DNA for the CDR3 is TGTGCCAGCAGCAACACAGGGTTAAAACTGTTTTTT. This gives the protein CASSNTGLKLFF.

The chain combines TRBV2 with TRBJ1-4, with D possibly TRBD1 on 6 matching bases. The V and J ends lost 3 bases and 7 bases respectively, with 15 bases between them. The CDR3 has 15 amino acids. Germline lookup yields CDR1 SNHLY and CDR2 FYNNEI. The CDR3 DNA sequence: TGTGCCAGCAGTGATGCGGGGGCGCGGGGTGAAAAACTGTTTTTT. Protein: CASSDAGARGEKLFF.

This clone appeared a single time. The genes are TRBV5-1 and TRBJ1-1, with D tentatively TRBD1 (6 bases). This CDR3 spans 12 amino acids. Trimming took off 1 base at V and 8 bases at J, with 9 bases between the two ends. Germline V gene lookup returns CDR1 SGHRS and CDR2 YFSETQ. The CDR3 nucleotides are TGCGCCAGCAGCTTGAGCGACAGGGAAGCTTTCTTT. Amino acids: CASSLSDREAFF.

V usage is TRBV13 and J usage is TRBJ1-1; 8 nucleotides agree with TRBD1. The CDR3 is 17 residues long. CDR1 is PRHDT, CDR2 FYEKMQ, per germline (reference sequence). J lost 3 bases, V lost 4 bases, and 13 bases had no gene match. CDR3 DNA sequence: TGTGCCAGCAGCTCCTACAGGGGGTCCGCCGCGGACACTGAAGCTTTCTTT. Translated, it gives CASSSYRGSAADTEAFF.

This chain links TRBV28 with TRBJ2-7; a possible D gene is TRBD2 (6 bases). Per the germline V gene, CDR1 is MDHEN and CDR2 is SYDVKM. This CDR3 has 14 amino acids. Trimming cost V 8 bases and J 6 bases, with 20 bases left between them. The CDR3 is CASGPPRGLSEQYF. The CDR3 bases are TGTGCCAGCGGCCCCCCTAGGGGACTGAGCGAGCAGTACTTC.

The V gene is TRBV6-5, the J gene TRBJ1-2; tentatively, D is TRBD1 (5 bases). The germline CDR1 and CDR2 sequences are MNHEY and SVGAGI. The CDR3 spans 14 residues. V lost 4 bases and J 4 bases, leaving 13 bases between the germline ends. CDR3 sequence: CASSSTATSYGYTF. CDR3 DNA: TGTGCCAGCAGTTCGACAGCAACCTCCTATGGCTACACCTTC.

V is TRBV18 and J is TRBJ1-1; D call uncertain. Germline V gene data show CDR1 as KGHSH and CDR2 as LQKENI. The V gene lost 4 bases and the J gene lost 0 bases, with 12 bases spanning the gap. This CDR3 spans 15 amino acids. The CDR3 here is CASSRQTELNTEAFF. CDR3 DNA sequence: TGTGCCAGCTCACGACAAACAGAATTGAACACTGAAGCTTTCTTT.